This TCR beta chain is drawn from a study of blood T cell repertoires in COVID-19. Study as a whole: The origin of the acute and convalescent COVID-19 samples was the United States, Italy and Spain. T cells, B-cell-depleted T cells, or PBMCs supplied cDNA or gDNA.

In the study's own analysis: By means of reference gene primer amplification, nucleated cell counts were estimated. Clones were read by immunoSEQ multiplex PCR, and TCRdb kept only the in-frame ones, dropping some. Clone size and V and J calls were adopted from that table, with D and trimming inferred from the DNA. Seen here are 190,000 or so clones, more than 75% observed once, and the top ten hold 0.88%. The ends lost 6 bases at V and 6 bases at J; junction bases unmatched: 7. CDR3 size: 13 residues. Germline values: CDR1 MNHEY, CDR2 SVGAGI. Input material: peripheral blood. The chain combines TRBV6-5 with TRBJ1-2; 7 bases are a match to TRBD1. The receptor's source is a woman under 30 who had recovered from COVID-19. As DNA, the CDR3 is TGTGCCAGCAGCCCACAGGGGCTGGATGGCTACACCTTC. The encoded protein is CASSPQGLDGYTF.